The 20 T cell receptor beta chains in this list originate from one sample, sequenced in a study of tumor-infiltrating lymphocytes in oesophageal squamous cell carcinoma. TCRdb used MiXCR to reprocess the PCR reads, holding one entry per CDR3 protein. The data show 15,000 to 20,000 distinct CDR3 sequences, around 48% seen once. The specimen was normal esophageal tissue next to the tumor. The receptors were gathered from a female donor with esophageal squamous cell carcinoma.

This clonotype was picked up one time. This chain connects TRBV28 to TRBJ1-2; TRBD1 agrees at 7 bases. Trimming at V came to 5 bases and at J to 5 bases, leaving 5 bases not matched to a gene. This CDR3 comprises 13 residues. Germline-derived CDR1 and CDR2 are MDHEN and SYDVKM. The CDR3 DNA follows: TGTGCCAGCAGTCCCACAGGGGAATATGGCTACACCTTC. As protein: CASSPTGEYGYTF.

This clonotype was seen a few times. The chain uses TRBV7-8 and TRBJ2-7, with D maybe TRBD2 (6 bases). The CDR3 runs to 14 residues. Per germline, CDR1 SGHVS and CDR2 FQNEAQ. Trimming cost V 0 bases and J 2 bases, with 8 bases left between them. CDR3: CASSLAGRTYEQYF. Written as DNA, the CDR3 is TGTGCCAGCAGCTTAGCAGGGAGGACCTACGAGCAGTACTTC.

This chain connects TRBV7-3 to TRBJ2-1; 7 nucleotides match TRBD2. From germline, CDR1 is SGHTA and CDR2 FQGTGA. The CDR3 extends over 13 amino acids. The V segment lost 5 bases and the J segment 5 bases; nucleotides outside the gene matches: 3. CDR3 sequence (DNA): TGTGCCAGCAGCATCGGGACTAACAATGAGCAGTTCTTC. This gives the protein CASSIGTNNEQFF.

There are many counts of this clonotype. The chain combines TRBV6-1 with TRBJ2-2; 11 positions match TRBD2. The length of the CDR3 is 17 residues. The germline CDR1 and CDR2 sequences are MNHNS and SASEGT. Germline trimming cut 2 bases from V and 3 bases from J; bases unmatched to any gene: 5. The CDR3 DNA sequence: TGTGCCAGCAGTGAACATAGCGGGAGGGCCGACACCGGGGAGCTGTTTTTT. This translates into CASSEHSGRADTGELFF.

This clonotype was seen at least ten times. A read error is likely, as this CDR3 ends without the conserved phenylalanine or tryptophan. The DNA is left out, because the CDR3 cannot be placed on it with certainty; the CDR3 is given as TCRdb lists it. J is TRBJ2-1 and V is TRBV7-9; the table's D call TRBD2 went unverified against the DNA. The CDR3 comprises 10 residues, both ends counted. The germline gives CDR1 SEHNR, CDR2 FQNEAQ (reference sequence). The CDR3 loop is CASSLDRASG.

Concerning this clonotype itself: The junction departs from the called germline gene at one end, perhaps through a read error. J is TRBJ2-4 and V is TRBV7-6; 8 positions match TRBD2. CDR1 and CDR2 (germline): SGHVS, FNYEAQ. The length of the CDR3 is 14 residues. As DNA, the CDR3 is TGTGCTAGCAGCGAACGGGGGGGTGCCGGGGAGCTGTACTTC. Its translation is CASSERGGAGELYF.

The gene calls are TRBV7-4 and TRBJ2-5; D unclear. Near its end, the DNA agrees better with TRBJ2-1, so the J call may be wrong. This CDR3 has 12 residues. Germline V gene lookup returns CDR1 SGHVT and CDR2 SQSDAQ. The chain's CDR3 is CASSVNTDTQFF. The CDR3 DNA reads TGTGCCAGCAGCGTAAACACAGATACGCAGTTCTTC.

This clonotype occurred a few times. The chain joins TRBV7-3 to TRBJ2-3; 8 bases map to TRBD2. The DNA end is a closer match to TRBJ2-1, so the J assignment may be wrong. The germline V gene has CDR1 SGHTA and CDR2 FQGTGA. The CDR3 extends over 16 amino acids. Here the CDR3 reads CASSPQIAGLYNEQFF. Here the CDR3 DNA reads TGTGCCAGCAGCCCTCAAATAGCGGGACTTTACAATGAGCAGTTCTTC.

This chain connects TRBV7-2 to TRBJ2-3; 8 bases are a match to TRBD1. This CDR3 is 14 amino acids long. With 3 bases clipped from V and 4 bases from J, the junction kept 3 bases outside the gene matches. The germline CDR1 and CDR2 sequences are SGHTA and FQGNSA. The CDR3 nucleotides are TGTGCCAGCAGCTTGGACAGGGTTGCAGATACGCAGTATTTT. Its protein is CASSLDRVADTQYF.

This clonotype was counted many times. The chain is built from TRBV28 and TRBJ1-1; D is uncertain. Trimming pared 2 bases from V and 0 bases from J, leaving 4 bases between. Germline loops: CDR1 MDHEN, CDR2 SYDVKM. This CDR3 comprises 13 residues. The CDR3 reads CASSLGMNTEAFF. The CDR3, as DNA: TGTGCCAGCAGTTTAGGTATGAACACTGAAGCTTTCTTT.

V gene TRBV7-4 combines with J gene TRBJ2-2; tentative D call: TRBD2 (5 bases). Germline V gene lookup returns CDR1 SGHVT and CDR2 SQSDAQ. This CDR3 comprises 15 residues. V dropped 1 base and J dropped 3 bases, with 9 bases sitting between them. CDR3: CASSLGEQYTGELFF. CDR3 coding DNA: TGTGCCAGCAGCTTAGGGGAGCAGTACACCGGGGAGCTGTTTTTT.

The V gene is TRBV12-3 or TRBV12-4, the J gene TRBJ1-1; 7 positions match TRBD1. The CDR3 is 12 amino acids. Trimming took 5 bases from V and 4 from J; bases not matched to a gene: 1. The CDR3 is CASSRQGTEAFF. CDR3 bases: TGTGCCAGCAGTCGACAGGGCACTGAAGCTTTCTTT.

The chain links TRBV11-2 to TRBJ2-5, with 9 bases fitting TRBD2. From germline, CDR1 is SGHAT and CDR2 FQNNGV. The ends lost 3 bases at V and 7 bases at J; junction bases unmatched: 6. The CDR3 runs to 14 residues. CDR3 sequence (DNA): TGTGCCAGCAGCTTGGCGGGGGGGCCGGGGACCCAGTACTTC. Protein: CASSLAGGPGTQYF. Using reference TRBV11-2 and TRBJ2-5 for the parts outside the CDR3, the full variable domain is EAGVAQSPRYKIIEKRQSVAFWCNPISGHATLYWYQQILGQGPKLLIQFQNNGVVDDSQLPKDRFSAERLKGVDSTLKIQPAKLEDSAVYLCASSLAGGPGTQYFGPGTRLLVL.

This clonotype is medium-sized by share. The chain carries TRBV7-2 and TRBJ2-2, with D perhaps matching TRBD1 (5 bases). Trimming stripped 3 bases from V and 5 bases from J, with 13 bases between. This CDR3 is built from 15 residues. Germline V lookup: CDR1 SGHTA, CDR2 FQGNSA. As DNA, the CDR3 is TGTGCCAGCAGCTTCGCGACAGTTAGGACCGGGGAGCTGTTTTTT. It is translated as CASSFATVRTGELFF.

The V call is TRBV7-3, the J call TRBJ2-5, with 7 bases identical to TRBD2. CDR3 size: 15 residues. V shed 1 base, J shed 5 bases, and the junction held 7 bases outside the gene matches. Germline V lookup: CDR1 SGHTA, CDR2 FQGTGA. This CDR3 is CASSLNAGVSETQYF. The CDR3 DNA sequence: TGTGCCAGCAGCTTAAATGCGGGAGTGAGTGAGACCCAGTACTTC. Full variable domain (rest looked up from reference TRBV7-3 and TRBJ2-5): GAGVSQTPSNKVTEKGKYVELRCDPISGHTALYWYRQSLGQGPEFLIYFQGTGAADDSGLPNDRFFAVRPEGSVSTLKIQRTERGDSAVYLCASSLNAGVSETQYFGPGTRLLVL.

This clonotype was counted once. V and J are TRBV7-9 and TRBJ2-7; D possibly corresponds to TRBD1 (6 bases). The V gene's germline CDR1 is SEHNR and CDR2 FQNEAQ (reference sequence). The CDR3 has 11 amino acids. V shed 8 bases and J shed 7 bases, with 12 bases lying between them. CDR3 loop: CASVRDNEQYF. The CDR3 DNA reads TGTGCCAGCGTACGGGACAATGAGCAGTACTTC.

This clonotype counts as medium-sized. This chain joins TRBV12-3 or TRBV12-4 and TRBJ1-1; no clear D gene. V shed 3 bases and J shed 0 bases, with 5 bases lying between them. The CDR3 spans 13 residues. In nucleotides, the CDR3 is TGTGCCAGCAGTTTGACGGTGAACACTGAAGCTTTCTTT. Its translation: CASSLTVNTEAFF.

The gene calls are TRBV7-8 and TRBJ2-5; TRBD1 matches at 8 bases. The DNA end favors TRBJ2-7, so the J call may be wrong. The CDR3 sequence is 15 residues long. Germline V gene data show CDR1 as SGHVS and CDR2 as FQNEAQ. CDR3 in DNA: TGTGCCAGCAGCCCAGGACAGGGACCCTCCTACGAGCAGTACTTC. The encoded protein is CASSPGQGPSYEQYF.

This rearrangement joins TRBV7-6 to TRBJ2-3; TRBD2 matches at 9 bases. TRBJ2-1 explains the end of the DNA better; the J call may be wrong. The CDR3 has 16 residues. The germline V gene encodes CDR1 SGHVS and CDR2 FNYEAQ. In DNA form, the CDR3 reads TGTGCCAGCAGCTTAGGCGGGACTAGCAACCCGGGGGAGCAGTTCTTC. Translated: CASSLGGTSNPGEQFF.

V and J are TRBV7-2 and TRBJ2-5; D may be TRBD2 (7 bases). Per germline, CDR1 SGHTA and CDR2 FQGNSA. The CDR3 has 17 residues. V was trimmed by 1 base and J by 4 bases, leaving 19 bases between them. The CDR3 region is CASSLELGGGAGETQYF. The CDR3 bases are TGTGCCAGCAGCTTAGAGCTAGGGGGGGGGGCAGGAGAGACCCAGTACTTC.